One sample yielded the 2 T cell receptor beta chains listed below, sequenced in a study of blood T cell repertoires in COVID-19. Clones were read by immunoSEQ multiplex PCR, and TCRdb kept only the in-frame ones, dropping some. The sample lists roughly 200,000 clones, 86% seen once, with less than 3.5% in the top ten. Sequencing used peripheral blood. These receptors all come from a woman between 25 and 40 years old with active or convalescent COVID-19.

The chain couples TRBV15 to TRBJ1-2; no clear D gene. The V gene lost 0 bases and the J gene lost 8 bases, with 16 bases spanning the gap. Germline V gene data show CDR1 as LNHNV and CDR2 as YYDKDF (reference sequence). The CDR3 is 15 residues long. This chain's CDR3 is CATSRDRVRVGGYTF. The CDR3 coding sequence is TGTGCCACCAGCAGAGATCGGGTGCGGGTAGGAGGCTACACCTTC.

The rearrangement uses TRBV6-6 and TRBJ1-4; 7 nucleotides align to TRBD1. V lost 4 bases, J lost 10 bases, and 12 bases stayed unmatched. The CDR3 has 15 amino acids. The germline V gene has CDR1 MNHNY and CDR2 SVGAGI (reference sequence). The CDR3 DNA is TGTGCCAGCAGTTCCCCACAGGGGATGCGGAGAAAACTGTTTTTT. Translating it yields CASSSPQGMRRKLFF.